This T cell receptor (beta chain) comes out of a study of blood T cell repertoires in COVID-19. Background on the study: The United States, Italy and Spain were the sources of the acute and convalescent COVID-19 samples. PBMCs, B-cell-depleted T cells, or T cells were the source of the cDNA or gDNA that made up the material.

The authors' processing: Reference gene primer amplification in the assay estimated nucleated cell counts. The data were produced by immunoSEQ multiplex PCR, yet TCRdb's version contains in-frame clones alone and is incomplete. V and J calls and clone size come straight from that table; D and trimming were deduced from the DNA. The repertoire holds about 40,000 clones, with approximately 90% as singletons. The CDR3 loop spans 13 amino acids. V was trimmed by 3 bases and J by 7 bases, leaving 13 bases between them. Germline lookup yields CDR1 MNHNS and CDR2 SASEGT. The V gene is TRBV6-1, the J gene TRBJ2-7, with D possibly matching TRBD2 (6 bases). The sample comprised peripheral blood. The sequence was collected from a man aged 45-65 years in a cohort sampled during active COVID-19. As DNA, the CDR3 is TGTGCCAGCAGTGAGTGGGGGGACCTTGAGCAGTACTTC. Protein: CASSEWGDLEQYF.